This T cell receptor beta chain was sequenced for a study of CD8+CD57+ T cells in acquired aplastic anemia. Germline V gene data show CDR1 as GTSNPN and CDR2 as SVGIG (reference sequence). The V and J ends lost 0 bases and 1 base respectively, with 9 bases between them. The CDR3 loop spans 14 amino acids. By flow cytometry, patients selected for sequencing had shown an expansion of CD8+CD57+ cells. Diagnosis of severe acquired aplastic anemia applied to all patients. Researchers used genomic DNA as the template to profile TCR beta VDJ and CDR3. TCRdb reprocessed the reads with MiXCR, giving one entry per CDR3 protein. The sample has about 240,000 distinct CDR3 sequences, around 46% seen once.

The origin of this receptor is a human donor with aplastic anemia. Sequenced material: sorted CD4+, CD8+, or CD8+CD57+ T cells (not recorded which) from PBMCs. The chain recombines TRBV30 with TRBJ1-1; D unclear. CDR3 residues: CAWSVLSGNTEAFF. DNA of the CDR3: TGTGCCTGGAGTGTACTCTCGGGGAACACTGAAGCTTTCTTT.